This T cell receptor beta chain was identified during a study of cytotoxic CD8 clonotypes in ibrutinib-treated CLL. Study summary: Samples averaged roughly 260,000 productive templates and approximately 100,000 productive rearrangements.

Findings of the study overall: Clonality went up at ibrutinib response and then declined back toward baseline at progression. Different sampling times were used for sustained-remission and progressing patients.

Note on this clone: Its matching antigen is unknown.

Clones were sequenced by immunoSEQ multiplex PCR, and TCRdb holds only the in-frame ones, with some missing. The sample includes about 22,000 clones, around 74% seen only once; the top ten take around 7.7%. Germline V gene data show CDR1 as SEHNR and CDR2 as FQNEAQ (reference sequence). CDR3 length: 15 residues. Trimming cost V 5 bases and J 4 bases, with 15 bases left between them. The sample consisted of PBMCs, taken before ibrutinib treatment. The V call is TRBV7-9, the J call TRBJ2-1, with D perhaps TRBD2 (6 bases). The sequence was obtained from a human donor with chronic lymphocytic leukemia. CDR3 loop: CASSLVTGEYNEQFF. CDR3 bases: TGTGCCAGCAGCCTGGTAACGGGGGAGTACAATGAGCAGTTCTTC.